Each of the 22 T cell receptor beta chains below was sequenced from the same sample in a study of T cell responses to AZD1222 COVID-19 vaccine. Profiling relied on immunoSEQ multiplex PCR, and the TCRdb table lists in-frame clones only, not all of them. Of about 150,000 clones in the sample, 87% were seen once. The specimen comprised peripheral blood, sampled 28 days after the second AZD1222 dose. The receptors shown here come from an adult who received the AZD1222 COVID-19 vaccine.

The chain employs TRBV29-1 and TRBJ1-6; D is ambiguous. The length of the CDR3 is 12 residues. CDR1 is SQVTM, CDR2 ANQGSEA, per germline. With 4 bases removed from V and 7 bases from J, the gap between germline ends came to 8 bases. CDR3 in DNA: TGCAGCGTTGCGTGGCCAAATTCACCCCTCCACTTT. Its protein is CSVAWPNSPLHF.

The chain couples TRBV5-1 to TRBJ2-5, with a weak D call TRBD2 (5 bases). Trimming stripped 2 bases from V and 8 bases from J, with 10 bases between. The CDR3 is 12 amino acids. Germline assignment: CDR1 SGHRS and CDR2 YFSETQ. The chain's CDR3 is CASSFDGLTQYF. Written as DNA, the CDR3 is TGCGCCAGCAGCTTTGATGGACTCACCCAGTACTTC.

The chain recombines TRBV4-3 with TRBJ2-5; 12 bases map to TRBD2. This CDR3 is built from 16 residues. Germline CDR1 and CDR2: LGHNA and YSLEER. V lost 0 bases and J lost 3; bases outside the gene matches: 2. The CDR3 loop is CASSQEGLAGKETQYF. The CDR3 coding sequence is TGCGCCAGCAGCCAAGAAGGACTAGCGGGAAAAGAGACCCAGTACTTC.

CDR3 DNA: TGTGCCAGCAGCAAGGAGGGGGTCACCGGGGAGCTGTTTTTT. Translated: CASSKEGVTGELFF. The chain couples TRBV7-3 to TRBJ2-2; D possibly matches TRBD1 or TRBD2 (6 bases each). Germline CDR1 SGHTA, CDR2 FQGTGA. Trimming cost V 5 bases and J 4 bases, with 11 bases left between them. The CDR3 has 14 residues.

The gene calls are TRBV29-1 and TRBJ2-3; the D is unclear. The CDR3 has 12 residues. Trimming pared 6 bases from V and 2 bases from J, leaving 9 bases between. Germline V CDR1 and CDR2: SQVTM, ANQGSEA. The CDR3 protein is CSVKVHTDTQYF. In DNA, the CDR3 is TGCAGCGTCAAAGTCCACACAGATACGCAGTATTTT.

The chain employs TRBV11-2 and TRBJ2-1; no clear D gene. The germline V gene has CDR1 SGHAT and CDR2 FQNNGV. V was cut by 5 bases and J by 0 bases, with 11 bases left in between. The CDR3 loop spans 15 amino acids. CDR3 DNA: TGTGCCAGCAGCCGTCCTCCCAGCTCCTACAATGAGCAGTTCTTC. Translation: CASSRPPSSYNEQFF.

The chain joins TRBV7-8 to TRBJ2-7; 9 bases align to TRBD2. CDR3 length: 16 amino acids. The junction had 15 bases not matched to a gene; V was cut back by 5 bases and J by 7 bases. Germline CDR1 reads SGHVS; CDR2 reads FQNEAQ. The CDR3: CASSHRTSALPGEQYF. The CDR3, as DNA: TGTGCCAGCAGCCACCGGACTAGCGCCTTGCCAGGGGAGCAGTACTTC.

The chain is built from TRBV9 and TRBJ1-1; D perhaps matches TRBD1 (5 bases). This CDR3 is 15 amino acids long. Between the trimmed V and J ends, which lost 0 bases and 1 base, there was a span of 10 bases. Germline V lookup: CDR1 SGDLS, CDR2 YYNGEE. This CDR3 reads CASSVGRGTNTEAFF. CDR3 sequence (DNA): TGTGCCAGCAGCGTAGGACGGGGGACGAACACTGAAGCTTTCTTT. Drawing the rest from reference TRBV9 and TRBJ1-1, the complete variable domain is DSGVTQTPKHLITATGQRVTLRCSPRSGDLSVYWYQQSLDQGLQFLIQYYNGEERAKGNILERFSAQQFPDLHSELNLSSLELGDSALYFCASSVGRGTNTEAFFGQGTRLTVV.

The CDR3, as DNA: TGCGCCAGCACCCCAAGGACGGGCAACACCGGGGAGCTGTTTTTT. Residues: CASTPRTGNTGELFF. This rearrangement joins TRBV5-1 to TRBJ2-2; D is ambiguous. V dropped 6 bases and J dropped 2 bases, with 14 bases sitting between them. In germline, CDR1 is SGHRS, CDR2 YFSETQ. The CDR3 contains 15 residues.

The chain combines TRBV6-6 with TRBJ1-5; D perhaps matches TRBD1 (5 bases). Looked up from germline, CDR1 is MNHNY and CDR2 is SVGAGI (reference sequence). V lost 6 bases, J lost 9 bases, and 18 bases lay in between. CDR3 size: 14 residues. CDR3 DNA sequence: TGTGCCAGCAGAAACGGGGAGGGGCCATGGCCCCAGCATTTT. It translates to CASRNGEGPWPQHF.

The chain is built from TRBV27 and TRBJ2-5; D is perhaps TRBD1 (6 bases). The CDR3 contains 16 residues. The V end was cut by 6 bases, the J end by 7 bases, with 24 bases between. Germline V gene sequence: CDR1 MNHEY, CDR2 SMNVEV (reference sequence). The CDR3 sequence: CASRSAGTPRKTTQYF. The CDR3 region has the DNA TGTGCCAGCAGGTCTGCCGGGACACCTAGGAAGACGACCCAGTACTTC.

J is TRBJ2-5 and V is TRBV7-2, with 7 bases matching TRBD2. Germline assignment: CDR1 SGHTA and CDR2 FQGNSA. The CDR3 loop spans 14 amino acids. The ends lost 5 bases at V and 2 bases at J; junction bases unmatched: 5. The CDR3 spells CASSGRAGQETQYF. The CDR3 DNA is TGTGCCAGCAGCGGGAGGGCCGGACAAGAGACCCAGTACTTC. The whole variable domain, filled in from reference TRBV7-2 and TRBJ2-5, reads GAGVSQSPSNKVTEKGKDVELRCDPISGHTALYWYRQSLGQGLEFLIYFQGNSAPDKSGLPSDRFSAERTGGSVSTLTIQRTQQEDSAVYLCASSGRAGQETQYFGPGTRLLVL.

V usage is TRBV13 and J usage is TRBJ2-2; no clear D gene. The CDR3 extends over 14 amino acids. CDR1 and CDR2 (germline): PRHDT, FYEKMQ (reference sequence). V dropped 3 bases and J dropped 9 bases, with 14 bases sitting between them. CDR3 sequence: CASSFFTRSRELFF. In DNA form, the CDR3 reads TGTGCCAGCAGCTTTTTTACTCGTTCGAGGGAGCTGTTTTTT.

This sequence joins TRBV25-1 and TRBJ2-1; D gene ambiguous. The CDR3 is 14 amino acids. Trimming stripped 3 bases from V and 6 bases from J, with 12 bases between. Germline CDR1 MGHDK, CDR2 SYGVNS. The CDR3 sequence is CASSDSGGSNEQFF. The CDR3 region has the DNA TGTGCCAGCAGTGACTCGGGCGGAAGCAATGAGCAGTTCTTC.

The chain joins TRBV4-3 to TRBJ2-1; TRBD1 matches 11 bases. V lost 4 bases to trimming and J lost 8 bases; unmatched junction nucleotides: 7. Germline CDR1 and CDR2: LGHNA and YSLEER. The CDR3 has 15 amino acids. The CDR3 DNA reads TGCGCCAGCAGCCCCCGGACAGGGGGCTCAGATGAGCAGTTCTTC. It specifies CASSPRTGGSDEQFF.

This clone was counted a few times. V gene TRBV30 combines with J gene TRBJ1-6; D is perhaps TRBD1 (5 bases). The germline V and J ends were trimmed by 2 bases and 10 bases, with 18 bases remaining between them. Looked up from germline, CDR1 is GTSNPN and CDR2 is SVGIG (reference sequence). This CDR3 has 15 amino acids. This CDR3 is CAWSNPSGLRSPLHF. The CDR3 nucleotides are TGTGCCTGGAGTAACCCCTCAGGGTTGAGGTCACCCCTCCACTTT.

This clone appeared a few times. The chain uses TRBV6-5 and TRBJ1-2, with 9 positions matching TRBD1. With V trimmed by 6 bases and J by 5 bases, 10 bases remained unmatched. CDR3 length: 15 amino acids. Germline V CDR1 and CDR2: MNHEY, SVGAGI. The CDR3, as DNA: TGTGCCAGCAGGCAGACAGGGGGTTTGTGGTATGGCTACACCTTC. It codes for CASRQTGGLWYGYTF.

This clone was picked up one time. This chain connects TRBV12-3 or TRBV12-4 to TRBJ2-3; D gene unclear. Trimming stripped 6 bases from V and 2 bases from J, with 6 bases between. CDR3 length equals 12 residues. Written as DNA, the CDR3 is TGTGCCAGCAGCCACACCACAGATACGCAGTATTTT. Its translation: CASSHTTDTQYF.

V and J are TRBV10-3 and TRBJ1-3; no clear D gene. CDR1 is ENHRY and CDR2 is SYGVKD in the germline V gene. The CDR3 totals 16 residues. V lost 4 bases, J lost 2 bases, and 15 bases lay in between. The CDR3 spells CAISARGGITGNTIYF. The DNA for the CDR3 is TGTGCCATCAGTGCCCGCGGAGGGATCACTGGAAACACCATATATTTT.

The chain links TRBV7-2 to TRBJ2-3; D might be TRBD2 (5 bases). In germline, CDR1 is SGHTA, CDR2 FQGNSA. The CDR3 has 16 residues. V lost 1 base to trimming and J lost 0 bases, with 11 bases between them. Written as DNA, the CDR3 is TGTGCCAGCAGCTTAGAAGGAGGCAGGAGCACAGATACGCAGTATTTT. This gives the protein CASSLEGGRSTDTQYF.

The CDR3 DNA sequence: TGTGCCACCGAACTTACCGGGACAGGGGTTAACTATGGCTACACCTTC. This encodes CATELTGTGVNYGYTF. This chain links TRBV28 with TRBJ1-2, with TRBD1 matching 10 bases. Germline lookup yields CDR1 MDHEN and CDR2 SYDVKM. The CDR3 loop spans 16 amino acids. With V trimmed by 10 bases and J by 1 base, 12 bases remained unmatched.

The V gene is TRBV18, the J gene TRBJ2-1, with TRBD2 identical over 9 bases. The CDR3 has 16 residues. Trimming at V came to 1 base and at J to 3 bases, leaving 4 bases not matched to a gene. Germline V gives CDR1 KGHSH, CDR2 LQKENI. CDR3 in amino acids: CASSPLSGSIYNEQFF. DNA of the CDR3: TGTGCCAGCTCACCACTTAGCGGGAGTATCTACAATGAGCAGTTCTTC.